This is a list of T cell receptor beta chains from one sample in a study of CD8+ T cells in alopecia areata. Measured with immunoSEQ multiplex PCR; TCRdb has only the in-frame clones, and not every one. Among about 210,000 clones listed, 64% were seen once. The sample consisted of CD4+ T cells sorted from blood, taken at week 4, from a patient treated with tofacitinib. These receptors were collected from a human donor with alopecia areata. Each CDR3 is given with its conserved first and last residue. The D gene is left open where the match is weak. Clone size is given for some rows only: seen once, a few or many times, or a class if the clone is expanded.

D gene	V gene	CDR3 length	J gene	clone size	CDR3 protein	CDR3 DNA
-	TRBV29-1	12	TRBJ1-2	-	CSVDRGRYGYTF	TGCAGCGTTGATCGGGGACGCTATGGCTACACCTTC
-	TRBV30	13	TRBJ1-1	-	CAWSVQGSAEAFF	TGTGCCTGGAGTGTACAGGGTTCCGCTGAAGCTTTCTTT
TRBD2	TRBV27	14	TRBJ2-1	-	CASYGGSSYNEQFF	TGTGCCAGCTACGGGGGGAGCTCCTACAATGAGCAGTTCTTC
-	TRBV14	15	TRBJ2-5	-	CASSQGQHSQETQYF	TGTGCCAGCAGCCAAGGGCAGCACAGCCAAGAGACCCAGTACTTC
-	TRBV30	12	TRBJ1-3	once	CAWSDRGNTIYF	TGTGCCTGGAGTGACAGGGGAAACACCATATATTTT
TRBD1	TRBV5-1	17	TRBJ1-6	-	CASSNRQGSSYNSPLHF	TGCGCCAGCAGCAACCGACAGGGCAGCTCCTATAATTCACCCCTCCACTTT
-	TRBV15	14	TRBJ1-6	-	CATSSRQGLLPLHF	TGTGCCACCAGCAGTCGGCAGGGGTTACTACCCCTCCACTTT
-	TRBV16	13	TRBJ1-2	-	CASSQSPSYGYTF	TGTGCCAGCAGCCAATCCCCCTCCTATGGCTACACCTTC
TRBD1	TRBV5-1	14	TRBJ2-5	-	CASRTDRLQETQYF	TGCGCCAGCAGAACGGACAGGCTCCAAGAGACCCAGTACTTC
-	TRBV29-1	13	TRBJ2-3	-	CSVQITDRVPQYF	TGCAGCGTCCAAATAACCGACAGAGTACCGCAGTATTTT
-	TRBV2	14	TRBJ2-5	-	CASSLTMAGETQYF	TGTGCCAGCAGCCTGACCATGGCGGGCGAGACCCAGTACTTC
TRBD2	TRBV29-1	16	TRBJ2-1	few	CSVEGLLAGVGNEQFF	TGCAGCGTTGAAGGGCTGCTAGCGGGGGTCGGCAATGAGCAGTTCTTC
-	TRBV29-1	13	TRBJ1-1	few	CSVTRGPNTEAFF	TGCAGCGTCACTCGCGGACCGAACACTGAAGCTTTCTTT
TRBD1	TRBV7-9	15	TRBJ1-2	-	CASDGQGKPGYGYTF	TGTGCCAGCGACGGACAGGGCAAGCCAGGCTATGGCTACACCTTC
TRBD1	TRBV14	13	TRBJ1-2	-	CASSPDRGYGYTF	TGTGCCAGCAGCCCGGACAGGGGCTATGGCTACACCTTC
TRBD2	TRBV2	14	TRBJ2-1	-	CASSWGTSVNEQFF	TGTGCCAGCAGCTGGGGGACTAGCGTCAATGAGCAGTTCTTC
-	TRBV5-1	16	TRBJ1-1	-	CASSLTPKERNTEAFF	TGCGCCAGCAGCTTGACGCCGAAGGAGCGAAACACTGAAGCTTTCTTT
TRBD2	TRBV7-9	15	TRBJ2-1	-	CASSLQAGANNEQFF	TGTGCCAGCAGCTTACAAGCGGGGGCCAATAATGAGCAGTTCTTC
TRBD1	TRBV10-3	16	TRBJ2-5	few	CAISEPGQAYQETQYF	TGTGCCATCAGTGAGCCGGGACAGGCCTACCAAGAGACCCAGTACTTC
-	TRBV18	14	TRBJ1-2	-	CASSNGNVNYGYTF	TGTGCCAGCTCTAACGGGAACGTAAACTATGGCTACACCTTC
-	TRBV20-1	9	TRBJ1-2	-	CSANYGYTF	TGCAGTGCTAACTATGGCTACACCTTC
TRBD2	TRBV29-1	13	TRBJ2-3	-	CSVEQLAGDTQYF	TGCAGCGTTGAACAACTAGCGGGTGATACGCAGTATTTT
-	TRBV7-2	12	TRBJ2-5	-	CASSPQRETQYF	TGTGCCAGCAGCCCCCAAAGGGAGACCCAGTACTTC
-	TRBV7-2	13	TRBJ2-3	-	CASSSGYTDTQYF	TGTGCCAGCAGCTCAGGGTACACAGATACGCAGTATTTT
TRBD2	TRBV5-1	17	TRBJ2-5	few	CASSPRTSGARDKTQYF	TGCGCCAGCAGCCCCAGGACTAGCGGGGCCCGGGATAAGACCCAGTACTTC
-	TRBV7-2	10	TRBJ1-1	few	CASSLVRAFF	TGTGCCAGCAGCTTAGTTAGGGCTTTCTTT
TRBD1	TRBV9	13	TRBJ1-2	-	CASSSYRGGGYTF	TGTGCCAGCAGCTCTTACAGGGGAGGTGGCTACACCTTC
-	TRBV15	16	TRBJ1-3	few	CATSRQHTGSGNTIYF	TGTGCCACCAGCAGACAACATACAGGGTCCGGAAACACCATATATTTT
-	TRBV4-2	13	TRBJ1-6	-	CASSQSWNSPLHF	TGTGCCAGCAGCCAGAGCTGGAATTCACCCCTCCACTTT
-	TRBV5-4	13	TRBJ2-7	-	CASSLGQAREQYF	TGTGCCAGCAGCTTGGGACAGGCACGTGAGCAGTACTTC
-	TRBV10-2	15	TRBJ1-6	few	CASRSDSGGNSPLHF	TGCGCCAGCAGATCCGACAGTGGAGGGAATTCACCCCTCCACTTT
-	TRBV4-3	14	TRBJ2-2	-	CASSHGPGTGELFF	TGCGCCAGCAGCCACGGGCCGGGCACCGGGGAGCTGTTTTTT
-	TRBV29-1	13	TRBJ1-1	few	CSVEGRSNTEAFF	TGCAGCGTTGAAGGACGTTCGAACACTGAAGCTTTCTTT
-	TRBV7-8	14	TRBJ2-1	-	CASSDRDRYNEQFF	TGTGCCAGCAGCGACCGGGACCGTTACAATGAGCAGTTCTTC
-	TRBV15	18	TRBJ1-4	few	CATSRGSSWGVTNEKLFF	TGTGCCACCAGCAGAGGGTCTTCTTGGGGGGTGACTAATGAAAAACTGTTTTTT
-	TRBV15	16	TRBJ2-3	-	CATSRDSGLNTDTQYF	TGTGCCACCAGCAGAGATTCAGGGTTGAACACAGATACGCAGTATTTT
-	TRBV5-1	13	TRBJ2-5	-	CASSLAGSETQYF	TGCGCCAGCAGCTTGGCCGGGTCGGAGACCCAGTACTTC
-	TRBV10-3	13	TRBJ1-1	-	CAIRDSMNTEAFF	TGTGCCATCAGGGACAGCATGAACACTGAAGCTTTCTTT
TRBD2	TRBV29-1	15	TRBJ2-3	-	CSTRTSGGITDTQYF	TGCAGCACCCGGACTAGCGGGGGTATCACAGATACGCAGTATTTT
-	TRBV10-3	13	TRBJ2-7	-	CAISRLGGHEQYF	TGTGCCATCAGCAGACTAGGGGGCCACGAGCAGTACTTC
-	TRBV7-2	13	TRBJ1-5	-	CASSLRGNQPQHF	TGTGCCAGCAGCTTACGCGGGAATCAGCCCCAGCATTTT
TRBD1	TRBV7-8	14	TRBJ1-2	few	CASSATGPSLAYTF	TGTGCCAGCAGCGCGACAGGGCCCTCCTTAGCCTACACCTTC
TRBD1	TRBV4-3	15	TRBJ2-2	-	CASSLGQGFTGELFF	TGCGCCAGCAGCCTGGGACAGGGGTTTACCGGGGAGCTGTTTTTT
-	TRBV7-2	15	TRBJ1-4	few	CASSLAKTPNEKLFF	TGTGCCAGCAGCTTAGCAAAAACACCGAATGAAAAACTGTTTTTT
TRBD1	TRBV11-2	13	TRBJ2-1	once	CASSFDRANEQFF	TGTGCCAGCAGCTTCGACAGGGCAAATGAGCAGTTCTTC
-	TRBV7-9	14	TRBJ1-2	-	CASSLEAGDNGYTF	TGTGCCAGCAGCTTAGAGGCAGGGGATAATGGCTACACCTTC
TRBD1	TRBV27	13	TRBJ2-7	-	CASSNRDRGLLYF	TGTGCCAGCAGTAACCGGGACAGGGGGCTCCTGTACTTC
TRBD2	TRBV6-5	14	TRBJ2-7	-	CASRLAGRPYEQYF	TGTGCCAGTCGTCTAGCGGGGCGCCCCTACGAGCAGTACTTC
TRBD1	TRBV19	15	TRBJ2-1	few	CASKGAGRAYNEQFF	TGTGCCAGTAAGGGGGCAGGGAGAGCTTACAATGAGCAGTTCTTC
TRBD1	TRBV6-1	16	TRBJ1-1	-	CASSEDRAGVNTEAFF	TGTGCCAGCAGTGAGGACAGGGCCGGGGTCAACACTGAAGCTTTCTTT
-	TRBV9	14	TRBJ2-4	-	CASSVASGGPVVQF	TGTGCCAGCAGCGTAGCTTCAGGGGGGCCGGTGGTGCAGTTC
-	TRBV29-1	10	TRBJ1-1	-	CCYGDTEAFF	TGCTGTTACGGGGACACTGAAGCTTTCTTT
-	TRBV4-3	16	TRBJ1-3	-	CASSQDPASFGNTIYF	TGCGCCAGCAGCCAAGATCCAGCCTCTTTCGGAAACACCATATATTTT
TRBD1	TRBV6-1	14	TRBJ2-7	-	CASRRQGETYEQYF	TGTGCCAGCAGGAGACAGGGGGAAACCTACGAGCAGTACTTC